This TCR beta chain stems from a study of cytomegalovirus exposure and HLA in healthy donors. PCR involved 60 Vbeta and 13 Jbeta primers. Sequencing was performed with immunoSEQ multiplex PCR; in TCRdb, only in-frame clones are kept and a portion is missing. The sample gives some 120,000 clones, 73% of which show up once; roughly 0.92% is in the top ten. CDR3 size: 16 residues. CDR1 and CDR2 (germline): SGHRS, YFSETQ. V lost 1 base and J lost 2, with 14 bases in between. The sample consisted of PBMCs. The receptor was derived from a woman aged 25 to 39 in good health and CMV-seronegative. The rearrangement links TRBV5-1 to TRBJ2-3, with D possibly being TRBD2 (5 bases). The DNA of the CDR3 is TGCGCCAGCAGCTTGAATCCGGGAAACCCCACAGATACGCAGTATTTT. It specifies CASSLNPGNPTDTQYF.